This T cell receptor beta chain was identified during a study of blood T cell repertoires in COVID-19. TCRdb's table, derived via immunoSEQ multiplex PCR, lists solely in-frame clones and lacks some. The sample has a few hundred thousand clones, approximately 88% seen once. CDR1 SGHNT and CDR2 YYREEE come from the germline V gene (reference sequence). Unmatched junction bases numbered 5, after V lost 7 bases and J lost 2 bases. The CDR3 consists of 15 residues. What was sequenced was PBMCs or T cells enriched from blood (not recorded which). The rearrangement uses TRBV5-4 and TRBJ2-3, with TRBD2 matching over 12 bases. This clonotype was obtained from a woman younger than 30 who had recovered from COVID-19. The CDR3 nucleotides read TGTGCCAGCGGCCTAGCGGGAGGGTCCACAGATACGCAGTATTTT. It translates to CASGLAGGSTDTQYF.